The 14 T cell receptor beta chains below all came from one sample that was sequenced in a study of cytomegalovirus exposure and HLA in healthy donors. Use of 60 Vbeta and 13 Jbeta primers characterized the PCR. The table came from immunoSEQ multiplex PCR; TCRdb's copy has only in-frame clones and leaves some out. The table shows under 150,000 clones, with approximately 70% occurring only once. The source material was PBMCs. The origin of the receptors is a woman aged 40 to 49 in good health and CMV-seropositive.

This clone was detected a few times. The chain uses TRBV6-6 and TRBJ2-7; tentatively, D is TRBD1 (5 bases). Trimming removed 0 bases from V and 0 bases from J, with 12 bases in between. CDR3 length equals 16 residues. Germline CDR1 reads MNHNY; CDR2 reads SVGAGI (reference sequence). This CDR3 reads CASSYSGQGNSYEQYF. DNA of the CDR3: TGTGCCAGCAGTTACTCAGGGCAGGGAAACTCCTACGAGCAGTACTTC.

The V gene is TRBV11-1, the J gene TRBJ2-7; D is unresolved. Trimming took 5 bases from V and 0 from J, leaving 8 bases between them. This CDR3 has 13 amino acids. Germline CDR1 and CDR2: SGHAT and FQDESV (reference sequence). The CDR3: CASSVQSSYEQYF. CDR3 coding DNA: TGTGCCAGCAGCGTACAGAGCTCCTACGAGCAGTACTTC.

V is TRBV5-8 and J is TRBJ1-4; TRBD1 matches 10 bases. The CDR3 runs to 17 residues. The V and J ends lost 4 bases and 0 bases, in that order; junction bases with no gene match: 6. Germline CDR1 is SGHTS and CDR2 is YDEGEE. As DNA, the CDR3 is TGTGCCAGCAGCCCCAGGGACAGGGGATCAACTAATGAAAAACTGTTTTTT. It encodes CASSPRDRGSTNEKLFF.

This sequence joins TRBV28 and TRBJ2-7; no reliable D call. Germline V lookup: CDR1 MDHEN, CDR2 SYDVKM. The CDR3 runs 14 residues. The V end lost 7 bases, the J end lost 3 bases, and 16 bases lay between the germline ends. The chain's CDR3 is CASTPRVDLYEQYF. CDR3 nucleotide sequence: TGTGCCAGCACCCCCCGGGTAGACCTCTACGAGCAGTACTTC.

The chain recombines TRBV5-1 with TRBJ2-1; no firm D call. This CDR3 is built from 15 residues. The ends were cut back, 5 bases at V and 15 bases at J, with 27 bases in the middle. Per the germline V gene, CDR1 is SGHRS and CDR2 is YFSETQ. The CDR3 region has the DNA TGCGCCAGCAGTGTGTCGGTCCAGCGCAATGCGGTTCGGTTCTTC. It specifies CASSVSVQRNAVRFF.

The CDR3 is CASSVAGGSNEQFF. The CDR3 coding sequence is TGTGCCAGCAGCGTAGCGGGAGGGTCAAATGAGCAGTTCTTC. The rearrangement links TRBV9 to TRBJ2-1; 8 bases agree with TRBD2. CDR1 is SGDLS and CDR2 is YYNGEE in the germline V gene. The trim removed 0 bases at V and 7 bases at J, leaving 3 bases unmatched. The length of the CDR3 is 14 residues.

V and J are TRBV29-1 and TRBJ2-7; 7 bases match TRBD2. This CDR3 contains 14 residues. Germline-derived CDR1 and CDR2 are SQVTM and ANQGSEA. Germline trimming cut 3 bases from V and 4 bases from J; bases unmatched to any gene: 9. CDR3 amino acids: CSVEVMGGVYEQYF. CDR3 DNA: TGCAGCGTTGAGGTCATGGGGGGGGTATACGAGCAGTACTTC.

V and J are TRBV27 and TRBJ2-7, with 8 bases lining up with TRBD1. Germline assignment: CDR1 MNHEY and CDR2 SMNVEV (reference sequence). The ends lost 6 bases at V and 7 bases at J; junction bases unmatched: 11. The CDR3 loop spans 14 amino acids. The CDR3, as DNA: TGTGCCAGCAGCCTCCGGACAGGGATGGGGGAGCAGTACTTC. Translation gives CASSLRTGMGEQYF.

The chain carries TRBV5-4 and TRBJ1-5, with no clear D. CDR1 SGHNT and CDR2 YYREEE come from the germline V gene (reference sequence). This CDR3 comprises 13 residues. Trimming stripped 3 bases from V and 7 bases from J, with 11 bases between. Here the CDR3 reads CASSSGGRQPQHF. DNA for the CDR3: TGTGCCAGCAGCTCGGGTGGGAGGCAGCCCCAGCATTTT.

The chain combines TRBV19 with TRBJ2-3; 7 bases are shared with TRBD1. The germline gives CDR1 LNHDA, CDR2 SQIVND (reference sequence). Trimming took 3 bases from V and 1 from J; bases not matched to a gene: 1. CDR3 length: 14 residues. The CDR3 loop is CASSMDRRTDTQYF. CDR3 sequence (DNA): TGTGCCAGTAGTATGGACAGGCGCACAGATACGCAGTATTTT.

J is TRBJ1-5 and V is TRBV2; the D gene is possibly TRBD1 (5 bases). Between the trimmed V and J ends, which lost 6 bases and 5 bases, there was a span of 17 bases. CDR1 SNHLY and CDR2 FYNNEI come from the germline V gene. The CDR3 has 15 amino acids. CDR3 in amino acids: CASRAGGGGDQPQHF. Here the CDR3 DNA reads TGTGCCAGCAGGGCCGGTGGGGGGGGAGATCAGCCCCAGCATTTT.

This clone was detected a few times. V is TRBV7-2 and J is TRBJ2-6, with D perhaps TRBD2 (6 bases). This CDR3 spans 17 amino acids. From germline, CDR1 is SGHTA and CDR2 FQGNSA. The germline V and J ends were trimmed by 1 base and 4 bases, with 14 bases remaining between them. The CDR3 protein is CASSLDGGMRGANVLTF. CDR3 DNA: TGTGCCAGCAGCTTAGATGGAGGGATGAGGGGGGCCAACGTCCTGACTTTC.

This clone has only a few counts. The chain combines TRBV28 with TRBJ2-2; 8 nucleotides line up with TRBD2. This CDR3 is 16 amino acids long. Germline values: CDR1 MDHEN, CDR2 SYDVKM. Unmatched junction bases numbered 7, after V lost 0 bases and J lost 7 bases. CDR3 sequence: CASSLWREAMGGELFF. The DNA for the CDR3 is TGTGCCAGCAGTTTATGGCGGGAGGCAATGGGCGGGGAGCTGTTTTTT.

This clone was detected a few times. The gene calls are TRBV6-5 and TRBJ1-2; 7 bases agree with TRBD1. This CDR3 is built from 15 residues. CDR1 is MNHEY, CDR2 SVGAGI, per germline. The junction had 8 bases not matched to a gene; V was cut back by 0 bases and J by 7 bases. CDR3 sequence reads: CASSYSTGKVSGYTF. CDR3 nucleotide sequence: TGTGCCAGCAGTTACTCGACAGGGAAGGTGTCTGGCTACACCTTC.